The clone carrying this T cell receptor beta chain occurred once. This entry comes from a study of blood T cell repertoires in COVID-19. Background on the study: PBMCs, B-cell-depleted T cells, or T cells were the source of the cDNA or gDNA that made up the material.

Libraries were prepared by immunoSEQ multiplex PCR; TCRdb keeps only in-frame clonotypes and omits some of them. Here the sample spans some 180,000 clones, roughly 79% being singletons. With V trimmed by 5 bases and J by 5 bases, 7 bases remained unmatched. Germline lookup yields CDR1 PRHDT and CDR2 FYEKMQ (reference sequence). This CDR3 comprises 14 residues. The chain joins TRBV13 to TRBJ2-5, with 8 positions matching TRBD2. The clonotype comes from a woman older than 75 with COVID-19, enrolled during active disease. The sequencing sample was made of peripheral blood. The CDR3, as DNA: TGTGCCAGCAGCCAAACGGGACTAGTTGAGACCCAGTACTTC. Amino acids: CASSQTGLVETQYF.